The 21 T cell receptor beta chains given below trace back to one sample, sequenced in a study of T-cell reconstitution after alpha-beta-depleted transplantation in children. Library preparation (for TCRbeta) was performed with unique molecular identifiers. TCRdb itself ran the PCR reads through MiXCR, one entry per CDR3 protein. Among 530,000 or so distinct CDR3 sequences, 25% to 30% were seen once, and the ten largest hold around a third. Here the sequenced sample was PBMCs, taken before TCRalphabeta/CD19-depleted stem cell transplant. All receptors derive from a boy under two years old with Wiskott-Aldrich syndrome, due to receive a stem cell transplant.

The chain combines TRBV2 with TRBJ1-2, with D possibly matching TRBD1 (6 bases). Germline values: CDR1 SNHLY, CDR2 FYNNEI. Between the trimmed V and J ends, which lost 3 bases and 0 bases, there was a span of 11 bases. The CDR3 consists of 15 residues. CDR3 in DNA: TGTGCCAGCAGTGACCTGACAGGAGCTAACTATGGCTACACCTTC. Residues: CASSDLTGANYGYTF.

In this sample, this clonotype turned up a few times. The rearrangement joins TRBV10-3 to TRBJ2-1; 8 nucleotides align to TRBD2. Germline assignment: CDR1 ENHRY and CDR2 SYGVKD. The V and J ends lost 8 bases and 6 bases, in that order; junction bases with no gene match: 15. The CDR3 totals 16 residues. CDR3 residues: CAIESSGPMGSNEQFF. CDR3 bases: TGTGCCATCGAGTCTAGCGGGCCCATGGGGTCCAATGAGCAGTTCTTC.

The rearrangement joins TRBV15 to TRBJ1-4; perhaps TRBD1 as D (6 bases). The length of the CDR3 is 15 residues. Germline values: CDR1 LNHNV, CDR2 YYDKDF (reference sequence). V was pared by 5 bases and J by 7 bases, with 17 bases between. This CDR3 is CATSGTGQRIEKLFF. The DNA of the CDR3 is TGTGCCACCAGCGGAACCGGACAGAGAATTGAAAAACTGTTTTTT.

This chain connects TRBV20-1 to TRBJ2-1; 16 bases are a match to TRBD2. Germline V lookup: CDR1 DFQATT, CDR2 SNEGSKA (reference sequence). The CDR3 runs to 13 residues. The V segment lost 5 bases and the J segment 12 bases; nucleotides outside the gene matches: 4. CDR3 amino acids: CSAAGTSGRAQFF. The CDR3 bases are TGCAGTGCTGCCGGGACTAGCGGGAGGGCGCAGTTCTTC.

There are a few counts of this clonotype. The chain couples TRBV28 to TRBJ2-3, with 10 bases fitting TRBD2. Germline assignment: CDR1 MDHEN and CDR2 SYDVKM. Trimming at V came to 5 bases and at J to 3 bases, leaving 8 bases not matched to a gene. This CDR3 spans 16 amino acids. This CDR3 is CASSPHLAGATDTQYF. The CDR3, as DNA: TGTGCCAGCAGTCCGCATCTAGCGGGAGCAACAGATACGCAGTATTTT.

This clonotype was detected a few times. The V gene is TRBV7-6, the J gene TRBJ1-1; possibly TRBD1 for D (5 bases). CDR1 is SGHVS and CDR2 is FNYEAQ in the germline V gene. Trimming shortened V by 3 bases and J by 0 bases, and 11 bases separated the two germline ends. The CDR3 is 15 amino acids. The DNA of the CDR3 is TGTGCCAGCAGCTTGTCAGGGCCTATGAACACTGAAGCTTTCTTT. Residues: CASSLSGPMNTEAFF.

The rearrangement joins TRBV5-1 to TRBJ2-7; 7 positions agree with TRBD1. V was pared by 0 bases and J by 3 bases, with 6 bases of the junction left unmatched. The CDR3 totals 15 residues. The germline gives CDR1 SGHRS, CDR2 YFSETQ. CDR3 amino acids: CASSLEGATSYEQYF. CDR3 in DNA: TGCGCCAGCAGCTTGGAGGGGGCGACCAGCTACGAGCAGTACTTC.

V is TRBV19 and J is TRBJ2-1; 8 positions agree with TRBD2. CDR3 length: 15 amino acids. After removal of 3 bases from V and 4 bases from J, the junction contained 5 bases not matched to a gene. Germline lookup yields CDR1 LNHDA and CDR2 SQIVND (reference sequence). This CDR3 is CASSIRTSSYNEQFF. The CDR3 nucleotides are TGTGCCAGTAGTATCCGGACTAGCTCTTACAATGAGCAGTTCTTC.

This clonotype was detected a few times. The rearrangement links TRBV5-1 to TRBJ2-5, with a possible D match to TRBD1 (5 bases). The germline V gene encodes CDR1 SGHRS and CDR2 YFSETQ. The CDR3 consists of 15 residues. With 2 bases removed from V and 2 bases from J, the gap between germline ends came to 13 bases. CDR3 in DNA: TGCGCCAGCAGCTTCCAAACCGACAGACAAGAGACCCAGTACTTC. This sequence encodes CASSFQTDRQETQYF.

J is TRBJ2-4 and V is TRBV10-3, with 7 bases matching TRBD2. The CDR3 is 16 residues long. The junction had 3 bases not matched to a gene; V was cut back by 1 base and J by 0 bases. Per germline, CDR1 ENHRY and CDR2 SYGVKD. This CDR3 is CAISEWGGEAKNIQYF. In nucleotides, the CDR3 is TGTGCCATCAGTGAGTGGGGGGGAGAAGCCAAAAACATTCAGTACTTC.

CDR3 region: CASSRSMGRQAFF. The CDR3 nucleotides are TGTGCCAGCAGCAGATCGATGGGCAGGCAAGCTTTCTTT. The chain employs TRBV7-2 and TRBJ1-1; D gene unclear. With 5 bases removed from V and 9 bases from J, the gap between germline ends came to 16 bases. CDR3 length equals 13 residues. Germline lookup yields CDR1 SGHTA and CDR2 FQGNSA.

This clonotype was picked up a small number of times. As DNA, the CDR3 is TGTGCCAGCAGCTCACTAGCGGGAGGGTATGATGAGCAGTTCTTC. Amino acid sequence: CASSSLAGGYDEQFF. J is TRBJ2-1 and V is TRBV7-9, with 13 nucleotides matching TRBD2. In germline, CDR1 is SEHNR, CDR2 FQNEAQ (reference sequence). This CDR3 has 15 residues. J gave up 8 bases and V 4 bases, and 5 bases lay outside the gene matches.

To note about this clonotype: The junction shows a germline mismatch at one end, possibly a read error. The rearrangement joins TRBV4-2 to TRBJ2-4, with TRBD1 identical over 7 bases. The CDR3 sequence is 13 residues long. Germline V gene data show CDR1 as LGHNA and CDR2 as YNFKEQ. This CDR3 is CASSLYRGNMQYF. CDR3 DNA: TGTGCCAGCAGCTTGTACAGGGGAAACATGCAGTACTTC.

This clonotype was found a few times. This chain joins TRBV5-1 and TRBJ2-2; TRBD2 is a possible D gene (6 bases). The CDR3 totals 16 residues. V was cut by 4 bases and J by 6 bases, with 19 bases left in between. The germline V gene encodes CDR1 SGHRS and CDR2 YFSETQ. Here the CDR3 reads CASSDIIAGSAGELFF. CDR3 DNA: TGCGCCAGCAGCGACATAATTGCCGGGAGCGCCGGGGAGCTGTTTTTT.

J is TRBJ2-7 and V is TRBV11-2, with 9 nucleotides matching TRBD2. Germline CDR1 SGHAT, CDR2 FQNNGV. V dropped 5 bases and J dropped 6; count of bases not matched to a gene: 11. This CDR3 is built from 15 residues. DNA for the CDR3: TGTGCCAGCAGCCAAACACCAGCGGGAGGTGCCGAGCAGTACTTC. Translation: CASSQTPAGGAEQYF.

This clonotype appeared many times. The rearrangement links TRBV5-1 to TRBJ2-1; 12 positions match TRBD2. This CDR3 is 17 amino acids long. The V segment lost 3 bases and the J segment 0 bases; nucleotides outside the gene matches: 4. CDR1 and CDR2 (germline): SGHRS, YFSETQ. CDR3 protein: CASSYSSGRDSYNEQFF. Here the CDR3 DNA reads TGCGCCAGCAGCTATTCTAGCGGGAGGGACTCCTACAATGAGCAGTTCTTC. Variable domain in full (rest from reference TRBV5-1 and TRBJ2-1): KAGVTQTPRYLIKTRGQQVTLSCSPISGHRSVSWYQQTPGQGLQFLFEYFSETQRNKGNFPGRFSGRQFSNSRSEMNVSTLELGDSALYLCASSYSSGRDSYNEQFFGPGTRLTVL.

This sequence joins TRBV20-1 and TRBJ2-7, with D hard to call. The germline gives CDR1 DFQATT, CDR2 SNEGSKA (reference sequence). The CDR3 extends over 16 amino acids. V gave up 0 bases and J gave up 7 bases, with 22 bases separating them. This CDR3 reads CSARDPPPTRLGEQYF. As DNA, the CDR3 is TGCAGTGCTAGAGATCCCCCGCCCACGCGCCTAGGGGAGCAGTACTTC.

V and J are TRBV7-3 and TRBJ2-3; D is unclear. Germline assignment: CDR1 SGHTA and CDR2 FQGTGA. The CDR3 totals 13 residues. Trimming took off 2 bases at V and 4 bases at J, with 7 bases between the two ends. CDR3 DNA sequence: TGTGCCAGCAGCTTACAAGTATCAGATACGCAGTATTTT. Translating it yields CASSLQVSDTQYF.

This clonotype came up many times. CDR3 region: CASRELAGYVDEQFF. Here the CDR3 DNA reads TGCGCCAGCAGGGAACTAGCGGGATATGTCGATGAGCAGTTCTTC. The chain carries TRBV5-1 and TRBJ2-1; 10 bases fit TRBD2. The CDR3 is 15 amino acids. Germline CDR1 and CDR2: SGHRS and YFSETQ. The V segment lost 5 bases and the J segment 8 bases; nucleotides outside the gene matches: 10. Full variable domain (remainder filled in from reference TRBV5-1 and TRBJ2-1): KAGVTQTPRYLIKTRGQQVTLSCSPISGHRSVSWYQQTPGQGLQFLFEYFSETQRNKGNFPGRFSGRQFSNSRSEMNVSTLELGDSALYLCASRELAGYVDEQFFGPGTRLTVL.

The CDR3 region has the DNA TGTGCCATCAGTGGGCGGGGGATCGGCAATGAGCAGTTCTTC. It translates to CAISGRGIGNEQFF. This sequence joins TRBV10-3 and TRBJ2-1; 7 bases match TRBD2. The CDR3 loop spans 14 amino acids. Germline V CDR1 and CDR2: ENHRY, SYGVKD. J gave up 6 bases and V 4 bases, and 6 bases lay outside the gene matches.

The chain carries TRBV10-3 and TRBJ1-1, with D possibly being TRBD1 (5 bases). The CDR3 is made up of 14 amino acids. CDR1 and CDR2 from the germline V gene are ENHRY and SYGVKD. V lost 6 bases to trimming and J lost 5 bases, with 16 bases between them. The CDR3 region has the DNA TGTGCCATCAGCAAATCAGGGAGTCGGACTGAAGCTTTCTTT. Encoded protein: CAISKSGSRTEAFF.